Shown below are 19 T cell receptor beta chains from a single sample sequenced in a study of beta chain features in type 1 diabetes. Expressed TCRB transcripts were sequenced because the entire RNA isolate underwent reverse transcription. The repertoire was sequenced with immunoSEQ multiplex PCR; TCRdb's copy has only in-frame clones and lacks some. This table holds about 150,000 clones, nearly 9.5% found once. Sequencing used central memory CD4+ T cells from blood. All receptors derive from a man aged 18-30 years in good health.

The table lists this clone with a few counts. The V gene is TRBV6-5, the J gene TRBJ2-1, with 8 bases lining up with TRBD1. Germline loops: CDR1 MNHEY, CDR2 SVGAGI. CDR3 size: 14 residues. J gave up 4 bases and V 5 bases, and 4 bases lay outside the gene matches. The CDR3 here is CASSNRGVYNEQFF. For the CDR3, the DNA is TGTGCCAGCAGTAACAGGGGGGTATACAATGAGCAGTTCTTC.

At least ten counts were recorded for this clone. This rearrangement joins TRBV30 to TRBJ2-5; a weak D match, TRBD2 (5 bases). V was shortened by 6 bases and J by 7 bases, with 9 bases between the two germline ends. Germline V gives CDR1 GTSNPN, CDR2 SVGIG (reference sequence). CDR3 length: 10 amino acids. CDR3 nucleotides: TGTGCCTGCTCTGAGGGGACCCAGTACTTC. It specifies CACSEGTQYF. Complete variable domain (other parts from reference TRBV30 and TRBJ2-5): SQTIHQWPATLVQPVGSPLSLECTVEGTSNPNLYWYRQAAGRGLQLLFYSVGIGQISSEVPQNLSASRPQDRQFILSSKKLLLSDSGFYLCACSEGTQYFGPGTRLLVL.

This clone was detected only a few times. The chain couples TRBV21-1 to TRBJ2-7; TRBD2 is the table's D call and was not checked against the DNA. TRBV21-1 is noted as a pseudogene. This CDR3 spans 15 amino acids. The CDR3 sequence: CASRCPRGTSYEQYF. DNA of the CDR3: TGTGCCAGCAGGTGTCCGCGGGGGACGTCCTACGAGCAGTACTTC.

This clone was found a few times. This chain's CDR3 is CASSPRGGDGSPLHF. The CDR3 DNA follows: TGTGCCAGCAGTCCCCGGGGGGGCGACGGCTCACCCCTCCACTTT. V is TRBV2 and J is TRBJ1-6, with D perhaps matching TRBD1 (6 bases). The length of the CDR3 is 15 residues. The V and J ends lost 5 bases and 10 bases respectively, with 18 bases between them. Germline loops: CDR1 SNHLY, CDR2 FYNNEI.

The V call is TRBV30, the J call TRBJ2-7; 11 bases fit TRBD1. Germline CDR1 is GTSNPN and CDR2 is SVGIG (reference sequence). With V trimmed by 8 bases and J by 0 bases, 3 bases remained unmatched. The CDR3 sequence is 13 residues long. This CDR3 reads CARGTGGSYEQYF. DNA of the CDR3: TGTGCCCGGGGGACAGGGGGCTCCTACGAGCAGTACTTC.

This chain connects TRBV19 to TRBJ1-2; the match to TRBD1 covers 12 bases. The CDR3 runs to 15 residues. Trimming took 3 bases from V and 7 from J; bases not matched to a gene: 6. Germline V lookup: CDR1 LNHDA, CDR2 SQIVND (reference sequence). The CDR3 coding sequence is TGTGCCAGTAGTATCGGGACAGGGGGCTTTCTTGGCTACACCTTC. Its protein product is CASSIGTGGFLGYTF.

This clone was picked up a small number of times. The chain has TRBV25-1 and TRBJ1-2; 8 nucleotides line up with TRBD1. The junction had 7 bases not matched to a gene; V was cut back by 5 bases and J by 2 bases. This CDR3 region has 15 residues. Germline values: CDR1 MGHDK, CDR2 SYGVNS. For the CDR3, the DNA is TGTGCCAGCAGTATTCGGACAGGGAACAACTATGGCTACACCTTC. It encodes CASSIRTGNNYGYTF.

This clone was observed a handful of times. V usage is TRBV30 and J usage is TRBJ1-6, with TRBD1 as a possible D gene (6 bases). Between the trimmed V and J ends, which lost 1 base and 1 base, there was a span of 11 bases. Per germline, CDR1 GTSNPN and CDR2 SVGIG (reference sequence). The CDR3 consists of 16 residues. For the CDR3, the DNA is TGTGCCTGGAGTGAGATAGGGGGATCCTATAATTCACCCCTCCACTTT. As protein: CAWSEIGGSYNSPLHF.

This clone was observed a handful of times. The chain recombines TRBV4-1 with TRBJ1-6, with unresolved D. Trimming took off 3 bases at V and 4 bases at J, with 7 bases between the two ends. Germline V gene sequence: CDR1 MGHRA, CDR2 YSYEKL. This CDR3 is 14 amino acids long. The CDR3 DNA reads as TGCGCCAGCAGCCACCAGGAATATAATTCACCCCTCCACTTT. Amino acids: CASSHQEYNSPLHF.

This clone was seen only a few times. The V gene is TRBV9, the J gene TRBJ2-1; 8 positions agree with TRBD2. J gave up 2 bases and V 4 bases, and 8 bases lay outside the gene matches. Germline loops: CDR1 SGDLS, CDR2 YYNGEE. The CDR3 length is 16 residues. For the CDR3, the DNA is TGTGCCAGCAGCCCTCGTAAGCGGGGGACCTACAATGAGCAGTTCTTC. Translating gives CASSPRKRGTYNEQFF.

This sequence joins TRBV15 and TRBJ1-5; no reliable D call. Between the trimmed V and J ends, which lost 5 bases and 6 bases, there was a span of 14 bases. The CDR3 contains 14 residues. Germline lookup yields CDR1 LNHNV and CDR2 YYDKDF (reference sequence). Here the CDR3 DNA reads TGTGCCACCAGCGGAATGGGGAGGTCTCAGCCCCAGCATTTT. Translation gives CATSGMGRSQPQHF.

CDR3 loop: CASNLKGGNSPLHF. The CDR3 nucleotides read TGCGCCAGCAATCTCAAAGGGGGCAATTCACCCCTCCACTTT. This sequence joins TRBV4-1 and TRBJ1-6; 7 bases match TRBD1. Germline loops: CDR1 MGHRA, CDR2 YSYEKL. The CDR3 runs to 14 residues. The V gene end was trimmed by 7 bases and the J gene end by 7 bases; junction bases not matched to a gene: 7.

This clone was counted only a few times. The V call is TRBV9, the J call TRBJ2-1, with D possibly matching TRBD2 (7 bases). The length of the CDR3 is 15 residues. The V end lost 3 bases, the J end lost 0 bases, and 10 bases lay between the germline ends. CDR1 is SGDLS, CDR2 YYNGEE, per germline. The DNA for the CDR3 is TGTGCCAGCAGCGAGGGGGGGGGCTCCTACAATGAGCAGTTCTTC. The encoded protein is CASSEGGGSYNEQFF. Supplemented by reference TRBV9 and TRBJ2-1, the full variable domain reads DSGVTQTPKHLITATGQRVTLRCSPRSGDLSVYWYQQSLDQGLQFLIQYYNGEERAKGNILERFSAQQFPDLHSELNLSSLELGDSALYFCASSEGGGSYNEQFFGPGTRLTVL.

This clone was counted only a few times. This chain joins TRBV30 and TRBJ2-5, with D tentatively TRBD1 (5 bases). Germline V gene lookup returns CDR1 GTSNPN and CDR2 SVGIG (reference sequence). V shed 0 bases and J shed 5 bases, with 16 bases lying between them. The CDR3 runs to 15 residues. The DNA of the CDR3 is TGTGCCTGGAGTGTACTCCTGGGGCCGGGCGAGACCCAGTACTTC. It specifies CAWSVLLGPGETQYF.

V gene TRBV30 combines with J gene TRBJ1-2, with 7 bases identical to TRBD1. Germline V gene sequence: CDR1 GTSNPN, CDR2 SVGIG (reference sequence). CDR3 length: 15 residues. J gave up 4 bases and V 4 bases, and 12 bases lay outside the gene matches. The CDR3 here is CAWNRQGLRFYGYTF. CDR3 DNA sequence: TGTGCCTGGAATAGACAGGGCTTGCGTTTCTATGGCTACACCTTC.

This chain joins TRBV28 and TRBJ2-1; 8 positions match TRBD2. Germline assignment: CDR1 MDHEN and CDR2 SYDVKM. The CDR3 is made up of 15 amino acids. V lost 5 bases to trimming and J lost 5 bases; unmatched junction nucleotides: 8. CDR3 nucleotides: TGTGCCAGCAGTAGCTCGCGGGGGGCCGACAATGAGCAGTTCTTC. Protein sequence: CASSSSRGADNEQFF.

This clone occurred a few times. V gene TRBV9 combines with J gene TRBJ2-2; a possible D gene is TRBD1 (6 bases). With 4 bases removed from V and 2 bases from J, the gap between germline ends came to 12 bases. Germline lookup yields CDR1 SGDLS and CDR2 YYNGEE. This CDR3 is built from 15 residues. CDR3: CASSPGTLNTGELFF. DNA for the CDR3: TGTGCCAGCAGCCCCGGGACACTTAACACCGGGGAGCTGTTTTTT. The variable domain in full, with the rest retrieved from reference TRBV9 and TRBJ2-2, is DSGVTQTPKHLITATGQRVTLRCSPRSGDLSVYWYQQSLDQGLQFLIQYYNGEERAKGNILERFSAQQFPDLHSELNLSSLELGDSALYFCASSPGTLNTGELFFGEGSRLTVL.

A few counts support this clone. The chain employs TRBV5-6 and TRBJ2-2; weak D call: TRBD2 (6 bases). Trimming cost V 5 bases and J 7 bases, with 12 bases left between them. The CDR3 is 13 residues long. Germline CDR1 is SGHDT and CDR2 is YYEEEE. CDR3 residues: CASRLVGGGELFF. The CDR3 bases are TGTGCCAGCAGACTGGTCGGGGGCGGGGAGCTGTTTTTT. Full variable domain (remainder filled in from reference TRBV5-6 and TRBJ2-2): DAGVTQSPTHLIKTRGQQVTLRCSPKSGHDTVSWYQQALGQGPQFIFQYYEEEERQRGNFPDRFSGHQFPNYSSELNVNALLLGDSALYLCASRLVGGGELFFGEGSRLTVL.

This clone was detected a few times. The V call is TRBV7-2, the J call TRBJ2-1; 15 nucleotides match TRBD2. This CDR3 is built from 15 residues. The germline CDR1 and CDR2 sequences are SGHTA and FQGNSA. V dropped 5 bases and J dropped 10; count of bases not matched to a gene: 6. In DNA, the CDR3 is TGTGCCAGCAGCCCCCTGGGACTAGCGGGGGGCGAGCAGTTCTTC. Its protein product is CASSPLGLAGGEQFF. Filled out from reference TRBV7-2 and TRBJ2-1, the complete variable domain reads GAGVSQSPSNKVTEKGKDVELRCDPISGHTALYWYRQSLGQGLEFLIYFQGNSAPDKSGLPSDRFSAERTGGSVSTLTIQRTQQEDSAVYLCASSPLGLAGGEQFFGPGTRLTVL.